This T cell receptor beta chain emerged from a study of T cells in narcolepsy. Study context: Patients with NT1 or NT2 and healthy control donors were enrolled.

With regard to this clone: The antigen is not known.

TCRdb keeps only in-frame clones here, not all; method: immunoSEQ multiplex PCR. The data contain about 32,000 clones, around 86% of them singletons. Broader study findings: Same-patient CSF and blood CD4+ T cell clonotypes included HCRT-specific and TRIB2-specific autoreactive ones. Healthy controls reportedly lacked the autoreactive clonotypes serially found in patients' blood.

Source material: memory (CD45RA-) CD4+ T cells from blood. The source of this sequence is a human donor in good health.

The CDR3 loop reads CASRPDGDYGYTF. In DNA form, the CDR3 reads TGTGCCAGCAGACCGGACGGGGACTATGGCTACACCTTC. The J gene is TRBJ1-2, the V gene TRBV2; no reliable D call. Germline V CDR1 and CDR2: SNHLY, FYNNEI. The CDR3 covers 13 residues. Trimming cost V 6 bases and J 3 bases, with 11 bases left between them.